A single sample gave rise to the 8 T cell receptor beta chains below, sequenced in a study of T cell repertoires in cytomegalovirus infection. TCRdb used MiXCR to reprocess the reads, holding one entry per CDR3 protein. The sample carries about 900,000 distinct CDR3 sequences, approximately 33% recorded once. No cognate antigen is known for these TCRs. The material was cultured CD8+ T cells from PBMCs, obtained from culture after CMV antigen stimulation. The source is a human donor in good health (CMV status not recorded). Some clones in this sample may be carry-over from other donors' samples.

This clonotype has a handful of counts. The V and J genes are TRBV4-3 and TRBJ2-1, with D unclear. Germline CDR1 and CDR2: LGHNA and YSLEER. The CDR3 loop spans 16 amino acids. Trimming shortened V by 0 bases and J by 9 bases, and 18 bases separated the two germline ends. CDR3 nucleotide sequence: TGCGCCAGCAGCCAAGATTGGGCGGCTGCCTCGCGTGAGCAGTTCTTC. Amino acid sequence: CASSQDWAAASREQFF.

This chain connects TRBV7-8 to TRBJ2-5; D may be TRBD1 or TRBD2 (6 bases each). Per the germline V gene, CDR1 is SGHVS and CDR2 is FQNEAQ. Trimming pared 1 base from V and 1 base from J, leaving 13 bases between. This CDR3 contains 16 residues. The CDR3: CASSLDRGGFQETQYF. Written as DNA, the CDR3 is TGTGCCAGCAGCTTAGATAGAGGGGGGTTCCAAGAGACCCAGTACTTC.

Concerning this clonotype itself: A read error may explain this, as a much larger clone is one base away. The CDR3 region has the DNA TGTGCCAGCAACTTAGCGTCGGGGCCCGTCTACAATGAGCAGTTCTTC. It codes for CASNLASGPVYNEQFF. This rearrangement joins TRBV7-6 to TRBJ2-1; possibly TRBD1 or TRBD2 for D (5 bases each). The CDR3 loop spans 16 amino acids. Germline CDR1 reads SGHVS; CDR2 reads FNYEAQ.

V usage is TRBV5-6 and J usage is TRBJ2-4; D ambiguous. Trimming left V 2 bases short and J 10 bases short, with 16 bases between. The CDR3 totals 14 residues. The germline V gene encodes CDR1 SGHDT and CDR2 YYEEEE. CDR3 sequence (DNA): TGTGCCAGCAGCTTCACTTCGTTCTCTCTTATTCAGTACTTC. The encoded protein is CASSFTSFSLIQYF.

This clonotype showed up just a few times. V usage is TRBV6-6 and J usage is TRBJ2-2; D is ambiguous. CDR1 and CDR2 (germline): MNHNY, SVGAGI (reference sequence). V lost 2 bases to trimming and J lost 5 bases, with 9 bases between them. This CDR3 has 14 amino acids. The CDR3 spells CASSYIDTTGELFF. CDR3 nucleotides: TGTGCCAGCAGTTACATCGACACTACCGGGGAGCTGTTTTTT.

J is TRBJ1-1 and V is TRBV12-5, with D unresolved. Trimming shortened V by 1 base and J by 4 bases, and 4 bases separated the two germline ends. The CDR3 length is 12 residues. Per the germline V gene, CDR1 is LGHNT and CDR2 is FRNRAP. CDR3 nucleotides: TGTGCTAGTGGTTTGGGGCCCACTGAAGCTTTCTTT. Translating it yields CASGLGPTEAFF.

This clonotype was detected a few times. This rearrangement joins TRBV19 to TRBJ1-3; D remains ambiguous. V gave up 5 bases and J gave up 4 bases, with 9 bases separating them. CDR1 LNHDA and CDR2 SQIVND come from the germline V gene (reference sequence). The CDR3 is 13 residues long. The CDR3 region is CASSPLRGNTIYF. As DNA, the CDR3 is TGTGCCAGTAGTCCTCTCAGGGGAAACACCATATATTTT. Together with reference TRBV19 and TRBJ1-3, the CDR3 gives the full variable domain: DGGITQSPKYLFRKEGQNVTLSCEQNLNHDAMYWYRQDPGQGLRLIYYSQIVNDFQKGDIAEGYSVSREKKESFPLTVTSAQKNPTAFYLCASSPLRGNTIYFGEGSWLTVV.

The CDR3 sequence: CASSLRDLNTGELFF. CDR3 in DNA: TGTGCCAGCAGTTTAAGGGACCTAAACACCGGGGAGCTGTTTTTT. The J gene is TRBJ2-2, the V gene TRBV27, with D perhaps TRBD1 or TRBD2 (5 bases each). The CDR3 spans 15 residues. The germline V and J ends were trimmed by 2 bases and 2 bases, with 9 bases remaining between them. From germline, CDR1 is MNHEY and CDR2 SMNVEV (reference sequence).